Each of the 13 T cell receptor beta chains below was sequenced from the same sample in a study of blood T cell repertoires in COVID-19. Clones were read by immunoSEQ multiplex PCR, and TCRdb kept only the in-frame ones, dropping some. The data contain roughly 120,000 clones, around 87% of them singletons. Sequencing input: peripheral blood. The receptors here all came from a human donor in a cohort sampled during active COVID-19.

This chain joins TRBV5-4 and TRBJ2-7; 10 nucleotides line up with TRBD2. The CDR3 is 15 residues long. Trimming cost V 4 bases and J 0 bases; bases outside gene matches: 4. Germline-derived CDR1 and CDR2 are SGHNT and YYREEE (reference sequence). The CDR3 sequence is CASSPSGGASYEQYF. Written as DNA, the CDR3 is TGTGCCAGCAGCCCGAGCGGGGGGGCCTCCTACGAGCAGTACTTC.

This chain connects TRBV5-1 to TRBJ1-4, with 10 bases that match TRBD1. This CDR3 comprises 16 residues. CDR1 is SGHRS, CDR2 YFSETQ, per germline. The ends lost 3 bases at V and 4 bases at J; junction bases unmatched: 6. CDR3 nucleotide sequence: TGCGCCAGCAGCTCCGGGACAGGGGAGGGTAATGAAAAACTGTTTTTT. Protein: CASSSGTGEGNEKLFF.

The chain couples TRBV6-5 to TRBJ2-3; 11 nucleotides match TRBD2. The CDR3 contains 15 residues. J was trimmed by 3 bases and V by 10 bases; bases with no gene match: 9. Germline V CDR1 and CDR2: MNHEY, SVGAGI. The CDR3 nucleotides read TGTGCCATGAGCCGTCTAGCGGGGGGTACAGATACGCAGTATTTT. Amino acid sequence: CAMSRLAGGTDTQYF.

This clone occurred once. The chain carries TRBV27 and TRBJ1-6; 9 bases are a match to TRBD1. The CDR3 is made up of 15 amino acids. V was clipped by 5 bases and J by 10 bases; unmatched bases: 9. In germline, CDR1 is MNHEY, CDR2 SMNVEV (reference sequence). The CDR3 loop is CASSGGDRAKSPLHF. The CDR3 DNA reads TGTGCCAGCAGTGGGGGGGACAGGGCGAAGTCACCCCTCCACTTT.

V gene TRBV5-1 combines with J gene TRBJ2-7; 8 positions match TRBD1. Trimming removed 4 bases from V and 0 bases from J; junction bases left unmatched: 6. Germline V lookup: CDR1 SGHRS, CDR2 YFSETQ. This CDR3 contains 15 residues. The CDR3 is CASSPGQVGSYEQYF. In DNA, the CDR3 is TGCGCCAGCAGCCCGGGACAGGTTGGCTCCTACGAGCAGTACTTC.

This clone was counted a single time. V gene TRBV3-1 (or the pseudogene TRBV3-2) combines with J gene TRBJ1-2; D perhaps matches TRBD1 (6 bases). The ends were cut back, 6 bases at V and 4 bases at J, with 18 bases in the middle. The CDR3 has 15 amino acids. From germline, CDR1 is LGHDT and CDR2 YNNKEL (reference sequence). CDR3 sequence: CASSLQQGSGYGYTF. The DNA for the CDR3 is TGTGCCAGCAGTCTGCAACAGGGTTCTGGCTATGGCTACACCTTC.

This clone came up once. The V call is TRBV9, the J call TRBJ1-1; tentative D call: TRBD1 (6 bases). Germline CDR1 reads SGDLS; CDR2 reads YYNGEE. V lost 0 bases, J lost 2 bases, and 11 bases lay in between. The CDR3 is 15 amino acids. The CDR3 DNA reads TGTGCCAGCAGCGTAGGTAGGGGGACAAACACTGAAGCTTTCTTT. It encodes CASSVGRGTNTEAFF.

The CDR3: CASSFGTGVSYTF. The CDR3 region has the DNA TGTGCCAGCAGTTTTGGGACAGGGGTGAGCTACACCTTC. The rearrangement links TRBV6-5 to TRBJ1-2, with 10 bases fitting TRBD1. V lost 4 bases, J lost 9 bases, and 5 bases stayed unmatched. Germline V gene data show CDR1 as MNHEY and CDR2 as SVGAGI. This CDR3 comprises 13 residues.

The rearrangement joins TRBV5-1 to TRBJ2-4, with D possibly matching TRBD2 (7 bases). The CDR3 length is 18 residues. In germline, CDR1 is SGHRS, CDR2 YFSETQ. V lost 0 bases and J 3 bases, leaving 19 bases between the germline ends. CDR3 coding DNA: TGCGCCAGCAGCTTGGATTTTGGGGGGGCGCGAGGCAAAAACATTCAGTACTTC. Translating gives CASSLDFGGARGKNIQYF.

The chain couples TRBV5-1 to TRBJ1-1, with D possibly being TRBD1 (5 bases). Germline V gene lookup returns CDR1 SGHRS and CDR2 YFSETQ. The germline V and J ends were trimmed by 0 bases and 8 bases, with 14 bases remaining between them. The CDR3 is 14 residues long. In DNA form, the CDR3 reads TGCGCCAGCAGCTTGGCCGGTCAGCCAGGGGAAGCTTTCTTT. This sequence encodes CASSLAGQPGEAFF.

DNA for the CDR3: TGTGCTAGTGGTTTGACTAGCGGGGCTAATGAGCAGTTCTTC. It yields the protein CASGLTSGANEQFF. V usage is TRBV12-5 and J usage is TRBJ2-1, with 10 bases lining up with TRBD2. Germline V CDR1 and CDR2: LGHNT, FRNRAP. Trimming removed 2 bases from V and 7 bases from J; junction bases left unmatched: 2. This CDR3 comprises 14 residues.

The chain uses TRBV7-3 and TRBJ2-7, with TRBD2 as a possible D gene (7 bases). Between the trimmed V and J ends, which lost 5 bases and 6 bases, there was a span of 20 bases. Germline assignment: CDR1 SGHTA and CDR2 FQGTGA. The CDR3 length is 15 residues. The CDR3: CASSPQGPGEGEQYF. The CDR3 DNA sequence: TGTGCCAGCAGCCCGCAGGGGCCTGGGGAGGGCGAGCAGTACTTC.

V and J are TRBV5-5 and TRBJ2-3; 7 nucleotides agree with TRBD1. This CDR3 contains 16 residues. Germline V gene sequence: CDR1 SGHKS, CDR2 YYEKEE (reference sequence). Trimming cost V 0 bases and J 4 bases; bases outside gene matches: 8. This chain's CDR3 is CASSLVIPDRSDTQYF. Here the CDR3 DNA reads TGTGCCAGCAGCTTGGTAATCCCGGACAGGTCAGATACGCAGTATTTT.